The rows below give T cell receptor beta chains drawn from one sample of a study of T cell repertoires in cytomegalovirus infection. Via MiXCR, TCRdb re-called the reads, giving one row per CDR3 protein. The sample yields 310,000 or so distinct CDR3 sequences, about 25% seen once. The specimen sequenced was PBMCs. These receptor sequences come from a human donor in good health (CMV status not recorded). Some clones in this sample may be carry-over from other donors' samples. The CDR3 runs from the conserved cysteine through the conserved F or W. D genes are given only for firm matches. Part of the rows lack a size; the others show once, few, many or a class for expanded clones.

clone size: NA
CDR3 length: 13
D gene: NA
J gene: TRBJ1-5
V gene: TRBV2
CDR3 DNA: TGTGCCAGCACTCGGGGGAGCAATCAGCCCCAGCATTTT
CDR3 protein: CASTRGSNQPQHF

clone size: many
CDR3 length: 14
D gene: NA
J gene: TRBJ2-4
V gene: TRBV7-2
CDR3 DNA: TGTGCCAGCAGGCGGGACCTAGCCAAAAACATTCAGTACTTC
CDR3 protein: CASRRDLAKNIQYF

clone size: NA
CDR3 length: 17
D gene: NA
J gene: TRBJ2-7
V gene: TRBV11-2
CDR3 DNA: TGTGCCAGCAGCCGTAACCGAGGACAGCTCCCGACCTACGAGCAGTACTTC
CDR3 protein: CASSRNRGQLPTYEQYF

clone size: once
CDR3 length: 16
D gene: NA
J gene: TRBJ2-1
V gene: TRBV9
CDR3 DNA: TGTGCCAGCAGCGGGACCGCTGGGAGCTCCTACAATGAGCAGTTCTTC
CDR3 protein: CASSGTAGSSYNEQFF

clone size: few
CDR3 length: 14
D gene: TRBD2
J gene: TRBJ2-1
V gene: TRBV6-2/TRBV6-3
CDR3 DNA: TGTGCCAGCAGTAAAGCGGGGGGAAGCAATGAGCAGTTCTTC
CDR3 protein: CASSKAGGSNEQFF

clone size: few
CDR3 length: 11
D gene: TRBD1
J gene: TRBJ2-4
V gene: TRBV28
CDR3 DNA: TGTGCTACAGGGGGCGAAAACATTCAGTACTTC
CDR3 protein: CATGGENIQYF

clone size: few
CDR3 length: 14
D gene: TRBD1
J gene: TRBJ1-2
V gene: TRBV7-2
CDR3 DNA: TGTGCCAGCAGCTTAGTCACAGGGGAATTTGGCTACACCTTC
CDR3 protein: CASSLVTGEFGYTF

clone size: many
CDR3 length: 15
D gene: NA
J gene: TRBJ1-1
V gene: TRBV28
CDR3 DNA: TGTGCCAGCAGTTTACCATCAGGAATGAACACTGAAGCTTTCTTT
CDR3 protein: CASSLPSGMNTEAFF

clone size: few
CDR3 length: 16
D gene: TRBD2
J gene: TRBJ2-1
V gene: TRBV19
CDR3 DNA: TGTGCCAGTAGTAAGCTTCTAGCGGGAGCTTTGGATGAGCAGTTCTTC
CDR3 protein: CASSKLLAGALDEQFF

clone size: few
CDR3 length: 15
D gene: NA
J gene: TRBJ1-6
V gene: TRBV7-2
CDR3 DNA: TGTGCCAGCAGCTTGCGGGGGCTAAGGAATTCACCCCTCCACTTT
CDR3 protein: CASSLRGLRNSPLHF

clone size: NA
CDR3 length: 15
D gene: NA
J gene: TRBJ2-5
V gene: TRBV18
CDR3 DNA: TGTGCCAGCTCACCGACGCGAGGAGGCGGAGAGACCCAGTACTTC
CDR3 protein: CASSPTRGGGETQYF

clone size: many
CDR3 length: 15
D gene: TRBD1
J gene: TRBJ2-1
V gene: TRBV7-9
CDR3 DNA: TGTGCCAGCAGCTTGACAGGGAGAACCGTCAATGAGCAGTTCTTC
CDR3 protein: CASSLTGRTVNEQFF

clone size: many
CDR3 length: 12
D gene: NA
J gene: TRBJ2-1
V gene: TRBV7-2
CDR3 DNA: TGTGCCAGCAGCTACGGGAACAATGAGCAGTTCTTC
CDR3 protein: CASSYGNNEQFF

clone size: many
CDR3 length: 16
D gene: NA
J gene: TRBJ1-5
V gene: TRBV27
CDR3 DNA: TGTGCCAGCTCTCACAAGGTCTCAGGCCCTAATCAGCCCCAGCATTTT
CDR3 protein: CASSHKVSGPNQPQHF

clone size: few
CDR3 length: 14
D gene: NA
J gene: TRBJ1-1
V gene: TRBV6-4
CDR3 DNA: TGTGCCAGCAGTGACTCGGACAGGAACACTGAAGCTTTCTTT
CDR3 protein: CASSDSDRNTEAFF

clone size: many
CDR3 length: 16
D gene: TRBD2
J gene: TRBJ2-1
V gene: TRBV7-2
CDR3 DNA: TGTGCCAGCAGCTTAGCGAGCGGGGGGGTCTACAATGAGCAGTTCTTC
CDR3 protein: CASSLASGGVYNEQFF

clone size: many
CDR3 length: 14
D gene: TRBD2
J gene: TRBJ2-1
V gene: TRBV28
CDR3 DNA: TGTGCCAGCAGTTTGAGCGGGAGTTGGGATGAGCAGTTCTTC
CDR3 protein: CASSLSGSWDEQFF

clone size: many
CDR3 length: 17
D gene: TRBD2
J gene: TRBJ2-2
V gene: TRBV7-2
CDR3 DNA: TGTGCCAGCAGCATCGCCCGACTAGCGGGAGCTTTCGGGGAGCTGTTTTTT
CDR3 protein: CASSIARLAGAFGELFF

clone size: many
CDR3 length: 14
D gene: NA
J gene: TRBJ2-2
V gene: TRBV7-3
CDR3 DNA: TGTGCCAGCAGCTTAACGGCCGTTCCCGGGGAGCTGTTTTTT
CDR3 protein: CASSLTAVPGELFF

clone size: few
CDR3 length: 13
D gene: NA
J gene: TRBJ1-1
V gene: TRBV28
CDR3 DNA: TGTGCCAGCACCTCCGCGTCCCCCAAGAGGGCTTTCTTT
CDR3 protein: CASTSASPKRAFF

clone size: many
CDR3 length: 14
D gene: NA
J gene: TRBJ2-3
V gene: TRBV7-2
CDR3 DNA: TGTGCCAGCAGCTTAAGATGGTTGACAGATACGCAGTATTTT
CDR3 protein: CASSLRWLTDTQYF

clone size: NA
CDR3 length: 17
D gene: TRBD2
J gene: TRBJ2-3
V gene: TRBV20-1
CDR3 DNA: TGCAGTGCTAGAGATCCGCTAGCGGAGGGTGGAACAGATACGCAGTATTTT
CDR3 protein: CSARDPLAEGGTDTQYF

clone size: NA
CDR3 length: 15
D gene: NA
J gene: TRBJ2-3
V gene: TRBV28
CDR3 DNA: TGTGCCAGCAGTGCCCTGACTAGAGGCACAGATACGCAGTATTTT
CDR3 protein: CASSALTRGTDTQYF

clone size: few
CDR3 length: 17
D gene: TRBD1
J gene: TRBJ1-6
V gene: TRBV19
CDR3 DNA: TGTGCCAGTAGTGGCCCCCCCGGGACAGGGGGTAATTCACCCCTCCACTTT
CDR3 protein: CASSGPPGTGGNSPLHF

clone size: few
CDR3 length: 14
D gene: TRBD1
J gene: TRBJ1-4
V gene: TRBV7-6
CDR3 DNA: TGTGCCAGCAGCCGGGACAGGGACTTTGAAAAACTGTTTTTT
CDR3 protein: CASSRDRDFEKLFF

clone size: few
CDR3 length: 17
D gene: TRBD1
J gene: TRBJ2-7
V gene: TRBV7-2
CDR3 DNA: TGTGCCAGCAGCTGGGATAGCAGGGGGCTTGTCTCCTACGAGCAGTACTTC
CDR3 protein: CASSWDSRGLVSYEQYF

clone size: few
CDR3 length: 16
D gene: NA
J gene: TRBJ2-5
V gene: TRBV10-1
CDR3 DNA: TGCGCCAGCAGAACCCCCCGGTGGGACGACCGTGAGACCCAGTACTTC
CDR3 protein: CASRTPRWDDRETQYF

clone size: few
CDR3 length: 15
D gene: NA
J gene: TRBJ2-1
V gene: TRBV11-3
CDR3 DNA: TGTGCCAGCGGCCCTCAGGGGGGTCCCTACAATGAGCAGTTCTTC
CDR3 protein: CASGPQGGPYNEQFF

clone size: NA
CDR3 length: 16
D gene: NA
J gene: TRBJ2-1
V gene: TRBV7-2
CDR3 DNA: TGTGCCAGCAGCTTATTCGGGACAAGCTCCTACAATGAGCAGTTCTTC
CDR3 protein: CASSLFGTSSYNEQFF

clone size: few
CDR3 length: 13
D gene: NA
J gene: TRBJ1-1
V gene: TRBV7-3
CDR3 DNA: TGTGCCAGCAGCTTATGGAGGAACACTGAAGCTTTCTTT
CDR3 protein: CASSLWRNTEAFF

clone size: once
CDR3 length: 15
D gene: NA
J gene: TRBJ2-4
V gene: TRBV14
CDR3 DNA: TGTGCCAGCAGCCAAGGCTTATTAGCCAAAAACATTCAGTACTTC
CDR3 protein: CASSQGLLAKNIQYF

clone size: many
CDR3 length: 16
D gene: TRBD1
J gene: TRBJ1-6
V gene: TRBV7-9
CDR3 DNA: TGTGCCAGCAGCTCACTCGGACAGGGATATAATTCACCCCTCCACTTT
CDR3 protein: CASSSLGQGYNSPLHF

clone size: NA
CDR3 length: 16
D gene: NA
J gene: TRBJ2-3
V gene: TRBV14
CDR3 DNA: TGTGCCAGCAGCCAAGGACAGGGCGGGGACACAGATACGCAGTATTTT
CDR3 protein: CASSQGQGGDTDTQYF

clone size: many
CDR3 length: 15
D gene: NA
J gene: TRBJ1-2
V gene: TRBV12-3/TRBV12-4
CDR3 DNA: TGTGCCAGCAGCTACCAGAGAGACTCTAACTATGGCTACACCTTC
CDR3 protein: CASSYQRDSNYGYTF

clone size: NA
CDR3 length: 16
D gene: TRBD2
J gene: TRBJ2-5
V gene: TRBV7-3
CDR3 DNA: TGTGCCAGCAGCTCAGACCCGGGACTAGCGAAAGAGACCCAGTACTTC
CDR3 protein: CASSSDPGLAKETQYF

clone size: many
CDR3 length: 14
D gene: TRBD2
J gene: TRBJ2-1
V gene: TRBV7-8
CDR3 DNA: TGTGCCAGCAGCTTAGTAGCGGGGAACAATGAGCAGTTCTTC
CDR3 protein: CASSLVAGNNEQFF

clone size: NA
CDR3 length: 12
D gene: NA
J gene: TRBJ2-3
V gene: TRBV29-1
CDR3 DNA: NA
CDR3 protein: CSVVVGQGAIYF

clone size: NA
CDR3 length: 19
D gene: NA
J gene: TRBJ1-3
V gene: TRBV28
CDR3 DNA: TGTGCCAGCAGTTACCCCACCTCAGGGGCGACGTTCTCTGGAAACACCATATATTTT
CDR3 protein: CASSYPTSGATFSGNTIYF

clone size: NA
CDR3 length: 15
D gene: NA
J gene: TRBJ1-4
V gene: TRBV10-3
CDR3 DNA: TGTGCCATCAGGCGGGGGGGACTACCTAATGAAAAACTGTTTTTT
CDR3 protein: CAIRRGGLPNEKLFF

clone size: NA
CDR3 length: 14
D gene: NA
J gene: TRBJ1-2
V gene: TRBV18
CDR3 DNA: TGTGCCAGCTCACCCATGGGACAACTCTATGGCTACACCTTC
CDR3 protein: CASSPMGQLYGYTF

clone size: NA
CDR3 length: 14
D gene: TRBD1
J gene: TRBJ2-7
V gene: TRBV2
CDR3 DNA: TGTGCCAGCAGTAGACAGGGGCCCTCCTACGAGCAGTACTTC
CDR3 protein: CASSRQGPSYEQYF

clone size: few
CDR3 length: 14
D gene: NA
J gene: TRBJ1-4
V gene: TRBV12-3/TRBV12-4
CDR3 DNA: TGTGCCAGCACCCTCCAGGGGCTGCAGGAAAAACTGTTTTTT
CDR3 protein: CASTLQGLQEKLFF

clone size: many
CDR3 length: 14
D gene: NA
J gene: TRBJ2-1
V gene: TRBV28
CDR3 DNA: TGTGCCAGCAGTCACGACGCGGTAAGGAATGAGCAGTTCTTC
CDR3 protein: CASSHDAVRNEQFF

clone size: NA
CDR3 length: 14
D gene: NA
J gene: TRBJ1-2
V gene: TRBV28
CDR3 DNA: TGTGCCAGCAGTTTGTCAGGGGCTTACTATGGCTACACCTTC
CDR3 protein: CASSLSGAYYGYTF

clone size: few
CDR3 length: 15
D gene: TRBD1
J gene: TRBJ2-7
V gene: TRBV4-1
CDR3 DNA: TGCGCCAGCAGCCTACGGGACAGGGGATCCTACGAGCAGTACTTC
CDR3 protein: CASSLRDRGSYEQYF

clone size: NA
CDR3 length: 12
D gene: NA
J gene: TRBJ2-5
V gene: TRBV30
CDR3 DNA: TGTGCCGGGGTAGGGAGTGACGAGACCCAGTACTTC
CDR3 protein: CAGVGSDETQYF

clone size: NA
CDR3 length: 14
D gene: NA
J gene: TRBJ1-2
V gene: TRBV11-2
CDR3 DNA: TGTGCCAGCAGCTTAGAGGACGGTAACTATGGCTACACCTTC
CDR3 protein: CASSLEDGNYGYTF

clone size: many
CDR3 length: 15
D gene: NA
J gene: TRBJ1-1
V gene: TRBV7-2
CDR3 DNA: TGTGCCAGCAGCTTAGGACTTGGGGGCGCGACGATGGCTTTCTTT
CDR3 protein: CASSLGLGGATMAFF

clone size: NA
CDR3 length: 14
D gene: NA
J gene: TRBJ2-1
V gene: TRBV11-3
CDR3 DNA: TGTGCCAGCAGCTCCCAGGGAGGTTACATTGAGCAGTTCTTC
CDR3 protein: CASSSQGGYIEQFF

clone size: NA
CDR3 length: 14
D gene: NA
J gene: TRBJ2-3
V gene: TRBV12-3/TRBV12-4
CDR3 DNA: TGTGCCAGCAGGGGAGGACTCCCCACAGATACGCAGTATTTT
CDR3 protein: CASRGGLPTDTQYF